This TCR beta chain was identified during a study of CD8+CD57+ T cells in acquired aplastic anemia. Study-level information: An average of roughly 10 million reads for CD4+ cells was obtained from healthy donors.

Points from the study as a whole: Patients and controls shared under 35 CD8+ CDR3 sequences, which appeared highly expressed in patients and within their immunodominant clones.

A remark on this clonotype: The antigen is not known.

Template material for TCR beta VDJ and CDR3 profiling consisted of genomic DNA. TCRdb ran MiXCR on the reads and lists one entry per CDR3 protein. The repertoire includes hundreds of thousands of distinct CDR3 sequences, roughly 64% of them detected once, and 4% sits in the top ten. Trimming cost V 5 bases and J 5 bases; bases outside gene matches: 11. The CDR3 has 14 residues. Per the germline V gene, CDR1 is DFQATT and CDR2 is SNEGSKA (reference sequence). The clonotype was recovered from a human donor in good health, serving as a control. Specimen: sorted CD4+, CD8+, or CD8+CD57+ T cells (not recorded which) from PBMCs. The chain is built from TRBV20-1 and TRBJ2-7; TRBD1 matches 8 bases. CDR3 sequence: CSAFGTGGWDEQYF. The CDR3 nucleotides read TGCAGTGCTTTCGGGACAGGAGGTTGGGACGAGCAGTACTTC.